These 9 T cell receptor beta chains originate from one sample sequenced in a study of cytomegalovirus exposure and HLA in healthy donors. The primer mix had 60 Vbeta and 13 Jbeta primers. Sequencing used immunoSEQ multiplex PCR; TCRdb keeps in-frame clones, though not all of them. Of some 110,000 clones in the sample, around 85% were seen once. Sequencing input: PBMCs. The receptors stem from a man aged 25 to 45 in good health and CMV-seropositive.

Here the CDR3 reads CAWSRGGAADTQYF. CDR3 bases: TGTGCCTGGAGTCGGGGGGGGGCAGCAGATACGCAGTATTTT. The chain uses TRBV30 and TRBJ2-3; 8 bases map to TRBD2. The ends lost 2 bases at V and 4 bases at J; junction bases unmatched: 5. This CDR3 region has 14 residues. Germline-derived CDR1 and CDR2 are GTSNPN and SVGIG (reference sequence).

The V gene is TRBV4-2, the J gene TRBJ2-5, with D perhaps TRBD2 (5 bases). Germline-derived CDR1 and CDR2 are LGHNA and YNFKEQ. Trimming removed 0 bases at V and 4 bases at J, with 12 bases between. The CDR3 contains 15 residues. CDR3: CASSQDRRAAETQYF. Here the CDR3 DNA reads TGTGCCAGCAGCCAAGATCGGCGGGCGGCAGAGACCCAGTACTTC.

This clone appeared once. The CDR3 here is CASSPRSPSYEQYF. CDR3 sequence (DNA): TGCGCCAGCAGCCCCAGGTCTCCCTCCTACGAGCAGTACTTC. The gene calls are TRBV5-1 and TRBJ2-7; D gene uncertain. Germline V gene lookup returns CDR1 SGHRS and CDR2 YFSETQ. The CDR3 is made up of 14 amino acids. Trimming cost V 4 bases and J 0 bases, with 11 bases left between them.

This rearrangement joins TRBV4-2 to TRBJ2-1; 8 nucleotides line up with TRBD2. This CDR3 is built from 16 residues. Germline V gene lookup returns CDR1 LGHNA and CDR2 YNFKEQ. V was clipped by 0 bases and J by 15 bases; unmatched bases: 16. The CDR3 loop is CASSQDKSGLVDLRFF. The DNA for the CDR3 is TGTGCCAGCAGCCAAGATAAATCGGGACTAGTCGATCTACGGTTCTTC.

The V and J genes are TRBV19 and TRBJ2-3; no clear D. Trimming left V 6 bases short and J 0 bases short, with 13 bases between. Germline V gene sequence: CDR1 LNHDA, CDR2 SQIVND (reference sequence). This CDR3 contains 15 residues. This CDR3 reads CASSNRFSSTDTQYF. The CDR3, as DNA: TGTGCCAGTAGCAATAGATTCTCTAGCACAGATACGCAGTATTTT.

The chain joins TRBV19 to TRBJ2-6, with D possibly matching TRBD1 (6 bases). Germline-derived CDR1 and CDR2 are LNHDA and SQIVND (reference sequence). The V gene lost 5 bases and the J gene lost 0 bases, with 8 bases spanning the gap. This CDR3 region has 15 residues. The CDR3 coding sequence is TGTGCCAGTAGTCCAGGGGCCTCTGGGGCCAACGTCCTGACTTTC. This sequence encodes CASSPGASGANVLTF.

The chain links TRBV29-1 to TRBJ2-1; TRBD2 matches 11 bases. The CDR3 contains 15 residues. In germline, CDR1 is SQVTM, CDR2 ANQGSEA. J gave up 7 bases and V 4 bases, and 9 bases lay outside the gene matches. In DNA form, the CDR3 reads TGCAGCGTTGGTAGCGGGGGGGCCACTCGTAATGAGCAGTTCTTC. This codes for CSVGSGGATRNEQFF.

Here the CDR3 reads CASSEKVQGAREQYF. The DNA of the CDR3 is TGTGCCAGCAGTGAAAAAGTACAGGGGGCTAGGGAGCAGTACTTC. This rearrangement joins TRBV2 to TRBJ2-7, with 9 bases fitting TRBD1. The CDR3 consists of 15 residues. Trimming at V came to 2 bases and at J to 7 bases, leaving 9 bases not matched to a gene. Germline lookup yields CDR1 SNHLY and CDR2 FYNNEI.

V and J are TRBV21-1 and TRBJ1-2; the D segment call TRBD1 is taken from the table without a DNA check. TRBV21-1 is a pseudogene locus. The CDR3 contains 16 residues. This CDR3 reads CASSNPGAQHNYGYTF. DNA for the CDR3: TGTGCCAGCAGCAACCCAGGGGCCCAGCACAACTATGGCTACACCTTC.